The 28 T cell receptor beta chains below come from one sample, sequenced in a study of identical twins. One entry per CDR3 protein results from TCRdb running MiXCR on the 5' RACE reads. The table lists 1.5 million to 2 million distinct CDR3 sequences, 32% of them singletons. The specimen was cord blood. The receptor source for this set is a newborn girl in good health.

The V gene is TRBV27, the J gene TRBJ2-3, with D tentatively TRBD2 (5 bases). Trimming cost V 10 bases and J 3 bases, with 17 bases left between them. This CDR3 is built from 14 residues. Germline V gene sequence: CDR1 MNHEY, CDR2 SMNVEV (reference sequence). CDR3 in amino acids: CATSLVTGTDTQYF. CDR3 in DNA: TGTGCCACCTCTTTGGTAACGGGGACAGATACGCAGTATTTT.

This clonotype was counted only a few times. This chain links TRBV14 with TRBJ2-1, with TRBD1 identical over 12 bases. Germline CDR1 reads SGHDN; CDR2 reads FVKESK. V shed 1 base and J 3 bases; nucleotides not matched to a gene: 16. There are 21 residues in the CDR3. The CDR3 coding sequence is TGTGCCAGCAGCCAAGTTAAACCCGGGACAGGGGGCAGGAATCTCTACAATGAGCAGTTCTTC. Its translation: CASSQVKPGTGGRNLYNEQFF. Full variable domain (outside the CDR3, taken from reference TRBV14 and TRBJ2-1): EAGVTQFPSHSVIEKGQTVTLRCDPISGHDNLYWYRRVMGKEIKFLLHFVKESKQDESGMPNNRFLAERTGGTYSTLKVQPAELEDSGVYFCASSQVKPGTGGRNLYNEQFFGPGTRLTVL.

Many counts were recorded for this clonotype. J is TRBJ2-6 and V is TRBV5-1, with D perhaps TRBD1 (5 bases). The CDR3 extends over 14 amino acids. CDR1 is SGHRS, CDR2 YFSETQ, per germline. V was pared by 4 bases and J by 4 bases, with 9 bases between. CDR3 DNA sequence: TGCGCCAGCAGCCTTCGGACAGGGGCCAACGTCCTGACTTTC. This gives the protein CASSLRTGANVLTF.

This clonotype was seen just once. This chain links TRBV5-1 with TRBJ2-6; maybe TRBD2 (6 bases). The CDR3 sequence is 15 residues long. CDR1 is SGHRS, CDR2 YFSETQ, per germline. Trimming took off 2 bases at V and 3 bases at J, with 9 bases between the two ends. The CDR3 is CASSFGGVGANVLTF. Here the CDR3 DNA reads TGCGCCAGCAGCTTCGGAGGGGTTGGGGCCAACGTCCTGACTTTC.

This clonotype was seen a few times. This chain joins TRBV18 and TRBJ2-3; 7 positions match TRBD2. Per the germline V gene, CDR1 is KGHSH and CDR2 is LQKENI. Losses at the gene ends were 4 bases for V and 6 bases for J; bases not matched to a gene: 10. The CDR3 loop spans 15 amino acids. For the CDR3, the DNA is TGTGCCAGCTCACTCGGGAAACTAGCGATGGATACGCAGTATTTT. Translating gives CASSLGKLAMDTQYF. Filled out from reference TRBV18 and TRBJ2-3, the complete variable domain reads NAGVMQNPRHLVRRRGQEARLRCSPMKGHSHVYWYRQLPEEGLKFMVYLQKENIIDESGMPKERFSAEFPKEGPSILRIQQVVRGDSAAYFCASSLGKLAMDTQYFGPGTRLTVL.

The chain uses TRBV12-3 or TRBV12-4 and TRBJ1-2; 9 bases map to TRBD1. The trim removed 6 bases at V and 8 bases at J, leaving 13 bases unmatched. CDR3 size: 15 residues. CDR3 protein: CASRGQGNFVGGYTF. Written as DNA, the CDR3 is TGTGCCAGCAGGGGACAGGGTAATTTCGTGGGGGGCTACACCTTC.

This clonotype was counted between two and nine times. The genes are TRBV6-2 or TRBV6-3 and TRBJ2-7; tentatively, D is TRBD2 (7 bases). From germline, CDR1 is MNHEY and CDR2 SVGEGT. CDR3 length: 17 amino acids. V lost 7 bases and J 0 bases, leaving 22 bases between the germline ends. The CDR3 reads CASNGLRGGSYSYEQYF. Here the CDR3 DNA reads TGTGCCAGCAATGGTTTGAGGGGGGGGTCCTACTCCTACGAGCAGTACTTC.

The table lists this clonotype with a few counts. The chain joins TRBV6-1 to TRBJ1-1; no definite D call. V shed 4 bases and J shed 4 bases, with 10 bases lying between them. In germline, CDR1 is MNHNS, CDR2 SASEGT. CDR3 size: 13 residues. CDR3 DNA sequence: TGTGCCAGCAGTGGGCAGAGAGCCACTGAAGCTTTCTTT. Residues: CASSGQRATEAFF.

The chain combines TRBV4-2 with TRBJ1-2; D is ambiguous. This CDR3 is built from 14 residues. Germline loops: CDR1 LGHNA, CDR2 YNFKEQ. V was cut by 4 bases and J by 4 bases, with 13 bases left in between. The CDR3 coding sequence is TGTGCCAGCAGCCCTATAGGACGGACCTATGGCTACACCTTC. This encodes CASSPIGRTYGYTF.

This rearrangement joins TRBV20-1 to TRBJ2-3; 12 bases are shared with TRBD2. With 6 bases clipped from V and 5 bases from J, the junction kept 6 bases outside the gene matches. Germline CDR1 and CDR2: DFQATT and SNEGSKA (reference sequence). This CDR3 is 14 amino acids long. The CDR3: CSAASGGAGDTQYF. CDR3 DNA sequence: TGCAGTGCGGCTAGCGGGGGGGCCGGAGATACGCAGTATTTT.

This clonotype was observed a handful of times. The gene calls are TRBV3-1 and TRBJ2-1; 8 positions match TRBD1. Germline-derived CDR1 and CDR2 are LGHDT and YNNKEL (reference sequence). Trimming at V came to 6 bases and at J to 1 base, leaving 5 bases not matched to a gene. There are 15 residues in the CDR3. For the CDR3, the DNA is TGTGCCAGCAGACTCAGGGGGCCGTCCTACAATGAGCAGTTCTTC. Protein product: CASRLRGPSYNEQFF.

The CDR3 DNA reads TGTGCCAGCAGTTTCGGAGGGACAGAACAAGCTTTCTTT. Encoded protein: CASSFGGTEQAFF. The V gene is TRBV12-3 or TRBV12-4, the J gene TRBJ1-1; 7 nucleotides agree with TRBD1. This CDR3 region has 13 residues. J was trimmed by 9 bases and V by 3 bases; bases with no gene match: 7.

This clonotype has just a few counts. V gene TRBV24-1 combines with J gene TRBJ2-1; D is perhaps TRBD1 (5 bases). Trimming removed 1 base at V and 6 bases at J, with 9 bases between. CDR1 is KGHDR and CDR2 is SFDVKD in the germline V gene. This CDR3 is 14 amino acids long. The DNA of the CDR3 is TGTGCCACCAGTGATTTTCAGGGCCGCAATGAGCAGTTCTTC. This sequence encodes CATSDFQGRNEQFF.

This clonotype has ten or more counts. The gene calls are TRBV5-1 and TRBJ2-3; TRBD2 matches at 11 bases. V was clipped by 2 bases and J by 2 bases; unmatched bases: 4. Germline lookup yields CDR1 SGHRS and CDR2 YFSETQ. The CDR3 contains 16 residues. The CDR3: CASSFGTSGPTDTQYF. The CDR3 coding sequence is TGCGCCAGCAGCTTCGGGACTAGCGGACCCACAGATACGCAGTATTTT.

Many counts were recorded for this clonotype. The chain carries TRBV4-1 and TRBJ2-5; possible D gene TRBD2, 6 bases. CDR1 MGHRA and CDR2 YSYEKL come from the germline V gene. Trimming shortened V by 0 bases and J by 4 bases, and 12 bases separated the two germline ends. There are 15 residues in the CDR3. The CDR3 region has the DNA TGCGCCAGCAGCCAAGAGTTACGGGACTCAGAGACCCAGTACTTC. This gives the protein CASSQELRDSETQYF.

This CDR3 is CASSPGPPTYEQFF. In DNA form, the CDR3 reads TGTGCCAGCAGCCCGGGCCCCCCAACCTACGAGCAGTTCTTC. The chain uses TRBV14 and TRBJ2-1; no clear D. The germline CDR1 and CDR2 sequences are SGHDN and FVKESK. V was pared by 4 bases and J by 10 bases, with 17 bases between. This CDR3 spans 14 amino acids.

The chain carries TRBV4-1 and TRBJ1-2; 7 bases are shared with TRBD1. The CDR3 consists of 17 residues. Germline CDR1 is MGHRA and CDR2 is YSYEKL. With 0 bases clipped from V and 1 base from J, the junction kept 8 bases outside the gene matches. CDR3: CASSQEGGTAVNYGYTF. The CDR3, as DNA: TGCGCCAGCAGCCAAGAAGGCGGGACAGCCGTTAACTATGGCTACACCTTC.

This clonotype occurred a few times. This chain uses TRBV12-5 with TRBJ1-2; no clear D gene. V lost 5 bases and J lost 5, with 12 bases in between. The germline CDR1 and CDR2 sequences are LGHNT and FRNRAP. This CDR3 is 13 amino acids long. CDR3 nucleotide sequence: TGTGCTAGTGGTCGTTGGCAGTCTTATGGCTACACCTTC. This sequence encodes CASGRWQSYGYTF.

The V gene is TRBV20-1, the J gene TRBJ2-7; D possibly corresponds to TRBD2 (6 bases). The V end was cut by 4 bases, the J end by 2 bases, with 9 bases between. The germline V gene encodes CDR1 DFQATT and CDR2 SNEGSKA (reference sequence). The CDR3 is 12 residues long. The CDR3 nucleotides are TGCAGTGCTAACGGGGGACCCTACGAGCAGTACTTC. It specifies CSANGGPYEQYF.

This CDR3 is CASSLSARTDYSGANVLTF. DNA for the CDR3: TGTGCCAGCAGCTTATCGGCTCGGACAGATTACTCTGGGGCCAACGTCCTGACTTTC. The rearrangement links TRBV7-6 to TRBJ2-6; perhaps TRBD1 as D (6 bases). The CDR3 sequence is 19 residues long. The V and J ends lost 2 bases and 0 bases respectively, with 17 bases between them. From germline, CDR1 is SGHVS and CDR2 FNYEAQ.

This clonotype appeared many times. The chain joins TRBV20-1 to TRBJ2-3, with D tentatively TRBD1 or TRBD2 (5 bases each). The V end was cut by 3 bases, the J end by 0 bases, with 10 bases between. This CDR3 is 14 amino acids long. Germline CDR1 and CDR2: DFQATT and SNEGSKA (reference sequence). CDR3 in DNA: TGCAGTGCTAGGGGACCAATAAGCACAGATACGCAGTATTTT. As protein: CSARGPISTDTQYF.

This clonotype was found a few times. The chain carries TRBV20-1 and TRBJ1-1, with D unclear. CDR1 is DFQATT and CDR2 is SNEGSKA in the germline V gene (reference sequence). There are 16 residues in the CDR3. V lost 0 bases and J 3 bases, leaving 17 bases between the germline ends. The CDR3 region has the DNA TGCAGTGCTAGAGATACTAGGACGGGTGGTGACACTGAAGCTTTCTTT. Protein product: CSARDTRTGGDTEAFF.

This sequence joins TRBV4-1 and TRBJ2-5; D uncertain. The CDR3 length is 14 residues. V lost 0 bases to trimming and J lost 5 bases, with 10 bases between them. The germline V gene has CDR1 MGHRA and CDR2 YSYEKL. The CDR3 coding sequence is TGCGCCAGCAGCCAAGATAGTTATGGTGAGACCCAGTACTTC. Translation gives CASSQDSYGETQYF.

This clonotype was counted a few times. This chain uses TRBV24-1 with TRBJ1-1, with a possible D match to TRBD1 (5 bases). The V gene's germline CDR1 is KGHDR and CDR2 SFDVKD. Trimming took off 4 bases at V and 1 base at J, with 9 bases between the two ends. The CDR3 is 14 residues long. CDR3 nucleotide sequence: TGTGCCACCAGTGACCGGGGCCAGAACACTGAAGCTTTCTTT. Residues: CATSDRGQNTEAFF.

The chain has TRBV3-1 and TRBJ2-5; 11 nucleotides agree with TRBD2. There are 16 residues in the CDR3. Trimming cost V 4 bases and J 7 bases; bases outside gene matches: 11. Germline assignment: CDR1 LGHDT and CDR2 YNNKEL (reference sequence). CDR3 DNA sequence: TGTGCCAGCAGCCGTGAACTAGCGGGGGCCACCGTGACCCAGTACTTC. Translation: CASSRELAGATVTQYF.

The table lists this clonotype with a few counts. The genes are TRBV12-3 or TRBV12-4 and TRBJ2-3; D is unresolved. The CDR3 consists of 16 residues. V lost 4 bases and J lost 0, with 14 bases in between. CDR3 amino acids: CASSSRARYSTDTQYF. The CDR3 nucleotides are TGTGCCAGCAGTTCAAGGGCCCGATATAGCACAGATACGCAGTATTTT.

This clonotype has only a few counts. This chain uses TRBV4-2 with TRBJ1-4; possible D gene TRBD1, 6 bases. CDR3 length equals 14 residues. Trimming took 3 bases from V and 4 from J, leaving 9 bases between them. Germline V lookup: CDR1 LGHNA, CDR2 YNFKEQ. CDR3 nucleotides: TGTGCCAGCAGCCATGGGGGCGATAATGAAAAACTGTTTTTT. Protein product: CASSHGGDNEKLFF.

This clonotype was seen a handful of times. The chain is built from TRBV3-1 and TRBJ1-2; tentatively, D is TRBD1 (5 bases). The V gene lost 1 base and the J gene lost 0 bases, with 9 bases spanning the gap. From germline, CDR1 is LGHDT and CDR2 YNNKEL (reference sequence). The CDR3 covers 15 residues. Here the CDR3 DNA reads TGTGCCAGCAGCCAAGTGAAAGGGGCTAACTATGGCTACACCTTC. It specifies CASSQVKGANYGYTF.